The clone carrying this T cell receptor beta chain has just one count. As yet, its antigen is unknown. The source of the sample is a study of OX40 agonist ivuxolimab in advanced cancers. Study-wide background: Patients received ivuxolimab, an intravenous treatment, every 2 weeks at 0.01 to 10 mg/kg.

With 5 bases removed from V and 4 bases from J, the gap between germline ends came to 14 bases. The CDR3 runs to 15 residues. Germline CDR1 is LNHDA and CDR2 is SQIVND (reference sequence). TCRdb keeps only in-frame clones here, not all; method: immunoSEQ multiplex PCR. The sample shows about 61,000 clones, 75% to 90% of them seen only once. Study findings and constraints: At 0.1-3.0 mg/kg, partial responders had clonal expansion among the lowest observed. At doses 0.1 to 3.0 mg/kg, CD4+ and CD8+ clones expanded.

The chain joins TRBV19 to TRBJ2-2; no clear D. This clonotype was sampled from an adult with an advanced solid tumor such as melanoma, head and neck, liver or kidney cancer. The sample in question was CD4+ or CD8+ T cells sorted from blood, obtained in a trial of the OX40 agonist ivuxolimab. The CDR3, as DNA: TGTGCCAGTAGTGCCCCACGACCGAGCACCGGGGAGCTGTTTTTT. Translated: CASSAPRPSTGELFF.